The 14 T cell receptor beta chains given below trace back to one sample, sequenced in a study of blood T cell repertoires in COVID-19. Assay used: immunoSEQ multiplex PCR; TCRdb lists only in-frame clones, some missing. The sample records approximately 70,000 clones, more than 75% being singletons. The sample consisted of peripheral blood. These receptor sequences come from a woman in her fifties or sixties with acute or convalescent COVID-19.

The CDR3 DNA reads as TGTGCCAGCAGACTCGAGGGACTCTATGGCTACACCTTC. Its translation is CASRLEGLYGYTF. V and J are TRBV12-3 or TRBV12-4 and TRBJ1-2; TRBD1 is a possible D gene (5 bases). The CDR3 is 13 residues long. Trimming cost V 6 bases and J 4 bases, with 12 bases left between them.

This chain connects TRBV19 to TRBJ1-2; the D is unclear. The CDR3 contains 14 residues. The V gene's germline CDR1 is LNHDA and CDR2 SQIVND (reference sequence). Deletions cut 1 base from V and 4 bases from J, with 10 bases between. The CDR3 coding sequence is TGTGCCAGTAGTATAGGGGGAGGTTCCTATGGCTACACCTTC. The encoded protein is CASSIGGGSYGYTF.

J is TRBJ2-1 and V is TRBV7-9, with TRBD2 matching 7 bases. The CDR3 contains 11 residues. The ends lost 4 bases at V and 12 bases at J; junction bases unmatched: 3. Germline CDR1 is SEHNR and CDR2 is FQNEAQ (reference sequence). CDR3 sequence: CASSSGTMQFF. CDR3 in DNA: TGTGCCAGCAGCTCCGGGACTATGCAGTTCTTC.

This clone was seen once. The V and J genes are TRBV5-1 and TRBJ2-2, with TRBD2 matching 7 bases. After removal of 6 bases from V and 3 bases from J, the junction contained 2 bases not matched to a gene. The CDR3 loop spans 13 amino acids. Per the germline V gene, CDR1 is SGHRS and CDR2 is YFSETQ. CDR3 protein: CASKRGDTGELFF. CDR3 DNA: TGCGCCAGCAAACGGGGGGACACCGGGGAGCTGTTTTTT.

The chain's CDR3 is CASSSQGGYTF. The CDR3 bases are TGTGCCAGCAGTTCTCAGGGTGGCTACACCTTC. The rearrangement links TRBV28 to TRBJ1-2, with D tentatively TRBD1 (5 bases). The CDR3 runs 11 residues. Germline CDR1 is MDHEN and CDR2 is SYDVKM. Trimming removed 4 bases from V and 7 bases from J, with 7 bases in between.

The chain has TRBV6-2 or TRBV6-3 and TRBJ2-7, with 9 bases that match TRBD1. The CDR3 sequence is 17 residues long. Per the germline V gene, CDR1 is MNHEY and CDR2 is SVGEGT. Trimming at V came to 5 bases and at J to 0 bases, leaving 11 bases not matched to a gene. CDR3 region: CASSRTGTGKLSYEQYV. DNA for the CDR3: TGTGCCAGCAGTAGGACCGGGACAGGGAAACTCTCCTACGAGCAGTACGTC.

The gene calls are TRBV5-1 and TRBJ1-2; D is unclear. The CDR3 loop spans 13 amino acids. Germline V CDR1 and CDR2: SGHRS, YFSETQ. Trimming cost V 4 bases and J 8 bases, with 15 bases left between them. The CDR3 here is CASSAEPLEGYTF. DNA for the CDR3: TGCGCCAGCAGCGCGGAACCCCTGGAGGGCTACACCTTC.

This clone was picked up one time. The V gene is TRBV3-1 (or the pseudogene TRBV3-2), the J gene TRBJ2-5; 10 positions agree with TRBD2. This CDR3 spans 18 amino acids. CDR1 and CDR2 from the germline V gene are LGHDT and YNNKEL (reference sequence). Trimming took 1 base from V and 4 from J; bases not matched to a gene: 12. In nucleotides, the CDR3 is TGTGCCAGCAGCCAAGGCCTCCGAGGAGCGGGGGGGAGAGAGACCCAGTACTTC. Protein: CASSQGLRGAGGRETQYF.

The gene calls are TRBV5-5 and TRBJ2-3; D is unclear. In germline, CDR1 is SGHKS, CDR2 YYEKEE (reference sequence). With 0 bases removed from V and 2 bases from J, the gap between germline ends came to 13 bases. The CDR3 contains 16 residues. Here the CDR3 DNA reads TGTGCCAGCAGCTTGGATCGAGGAGCAAACACAGATACGCAGTATTTT. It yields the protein CASSLDRGANTDTQYF.

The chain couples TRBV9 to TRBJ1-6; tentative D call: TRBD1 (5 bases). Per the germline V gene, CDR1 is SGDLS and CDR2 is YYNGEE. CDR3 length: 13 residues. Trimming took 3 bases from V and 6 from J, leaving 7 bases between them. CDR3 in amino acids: CASSGQPNSPLHF. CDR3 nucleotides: TGTGCCAGCAGCGGACAGCCTAATTCACCCCTCCACTTT.

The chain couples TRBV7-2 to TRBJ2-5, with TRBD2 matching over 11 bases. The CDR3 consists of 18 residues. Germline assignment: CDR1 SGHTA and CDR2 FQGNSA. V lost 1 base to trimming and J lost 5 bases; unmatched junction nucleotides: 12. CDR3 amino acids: CASSLVLGTSGIGETQYF. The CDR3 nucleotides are TGTGCCAGCAGCTTAGTTCTTGGGACTAGCGGAATAGGGGAGACCCAGTACTTC.

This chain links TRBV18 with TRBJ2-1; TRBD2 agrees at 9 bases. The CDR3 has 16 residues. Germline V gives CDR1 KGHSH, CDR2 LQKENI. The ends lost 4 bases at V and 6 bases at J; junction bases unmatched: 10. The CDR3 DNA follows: TGTGCCAGCTCACGGAGAGCGGGAGGAACGATCAATGAGCAGTTCTTC. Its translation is CASSRRAGGTINEQFF.

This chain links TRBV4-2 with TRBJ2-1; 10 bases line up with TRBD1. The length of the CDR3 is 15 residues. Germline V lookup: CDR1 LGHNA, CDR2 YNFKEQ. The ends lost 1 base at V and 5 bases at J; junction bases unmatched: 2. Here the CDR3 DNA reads TGTGCCAGCAGCCAAGTAGGGACAGGGGACAATGAGCAGTTCTTC. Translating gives CASSQVGTGDNEQFF.

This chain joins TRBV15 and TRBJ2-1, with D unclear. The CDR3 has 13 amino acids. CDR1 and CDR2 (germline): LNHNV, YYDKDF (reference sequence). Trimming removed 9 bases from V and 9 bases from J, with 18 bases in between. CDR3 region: CATGDAAASEQFF. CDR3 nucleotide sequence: TGTGCCACGGGTGACGCGGCGGCAAGTGAGCAGTTCTTC.